A selection of T cell receptor beta chains follows, all from one sample in a study of CD8 T cells in ankylosing spondylitis. In TCRdb, the 5' RACE reads were re-called with MiXCR into one record per CDR3 protein. The sample consists of under 550,000 distinct CDR3 sequences, 25% to 30% of them appearing once. Sequencing used blood, either unsorted or a sorted T cell fraction (not recorded which). Every receptor here comes from a male donor with ankylosing spondylitis. Each CDR3 is given with its conserved first and last residue. The D gene is left open where the match is weak. Only part of the rows carry a size: once, few, many, or a class if the clone is expanded.

length	size	V	D	J	CDR3	DNA
12	NA	TRBV29-1	NA	TRBJ1-2	CSVGEVNYGYTF	TGCAGCGTTGGTGAGGTCAACTATGGCTACACCTTC
16	few	TRBV5-1	TRBD2	TRBJ2-2	CASSFGTSGTTGELFF	TGCGCCAGCAGCTTCGGGACTAGCGGGACCACCGGGGAGCTGTTTTTT
18	few	TRBV3-1	NA	TRBJ2-3	CASSQVLRAGGSTDTQYF	TGTGCCAGCAGCCAAGTACTACGAGCGGGTGGTAGCACAGATACGCAGTATTTT
16	NA	TRBV7-9	TRBD2	TRBJ2-1	CASSLATSVGGNEQFF	TGTGCCAGCAGCTTAGCGACTAGCGTGGGGGGGAATGAGCAGTTCTTC
14	NA	TRBV12-3/TRBV12-4	NA	TRBJ2-2	CASKDNSNTGELFF	TGTGCCAGCAAAGACAATTCGAACACCGGGGAGCTGTTTTTT
13	few	TRBV2	TRBD1	TRBJ1-2	CASSPTGEYGYTF	TGTGCCAGCAGTCCGACAGGGGAATATGGCTACACCTTC
15	NA	TRBV20-1	TRBD2	TRBJ2-1	CSARLLAEPYNEQFF	TGCAGTGCTAGGCTGCTAGCGGAGCCTTACAATGAGCAGTTCTTC
15	few	TRBV5-6	NA	TRBJ1-6	CASSLVVGGSSPLHF	TGTGCCAGCAGCTTGGTCGTAGGGGGTAGTTCACCCCTCCACTTT
15	few	TRBV29-1	NA	TRBJ2-7	CSVVSGGLNNYEQYF	TGCAGCGTTGTCTCAGGGGGACTAAATAACTACGAGCAGTACTTC
14	NA	TRBV5-1	NA	TRBJ1-5	CASSPRTGEQPQHF	TGCGCCAGCAGCCCCCGGACGGGGGAGCAGCCCCAGCATTTT
13	NA	TRBV20-1	TRBD2	TRBJ2-3	CSGERDPTDTQYF	TGCAGCGGAGAGCGGGACCCCACAGATACGCAGTATTTT
13	NA	TRBV10-3	NA	TRBJ2-1	CAISSLDGDEQFF	TGTGCCATCAGTTCCCTGGACGGAGATGAGCAGTTCTTC
16	few	TRBV11-2	NA	TRBJ2-7	CASSLGSGQRSYEQYF	TGTGCCAGCAGCTTAGGGTCCGGCCAGCGCTCCTACGAGCAGTACTTC
15	few	TRBV29-1	TRBD1	TRBJ2-1	CSVEVGTGLNNEQFF	TGCAGCGTTGAAGTCGGGACAGGGCTTAACAATGAGCAGTTCTTC
14	NA	TRBV20-1	NA	TRBJ2-6	CSARVARGANVLTF	TGCAGTGCTAGAGTAGCGAGAGGGGCCAACGTCCTGACTTTC
15	NA	TRBV6-1	TRBD2	TRBJ2-1	CASSNLAGGSVEQFF	TGTGCCAGCAGCAATCTAGCGGGAGGGAGTGTTGAGCAGTTCTTC
14	few	TRBV20-1	TRBD2	TRBJ2-1	CSARVRGSLNEQFF	TGCAGTGCTAGAGTTCGCGGGAGTCTCAATGAGCAGTTCTTC
16	NA	TRBV10-3	TRBD1	TRBJ1-5	CAISARDRWSNQPQHF	TGTGCCATCAGCGCGCGGGACAGGTGGAGCAATCAGCCCCAGCATTTT
18	few	TRBV5-1	NA	TRBJ2-3	CASSLAPRIGGGTDTQYF	TGCGCCAGCAGCTTGGCTCCACGGATAGGGGGAGGGACAGATACGCAGTATTTT
14	NA	TRBV20-1	TRBD2	TRBJ2-4	CSARGLAEWNIQYF	TGCAGTGCTAGGGGACTAGCGGAGTGGAACATTCAGTACTTC
15	few	TRBV12-3/TRBV12-4	NA	TRBJ1-6	CASSSTGLSNSPLHF	TGTGCCAGCAGCTCCACAGGGTTAAGTAATTCACCCCTCCACTTT
16	NA	TRBV5-4	TRBD1	TRBJ1-2	CASSPTRDRGPSGYTF	TGTGCCAGCAGCCCTACCCGGGACAGGGGCCCATCTGGCTACACCTTC
15	NA	TRBV5-5	TRBD1	TRBJ2-7	CASSLSRDRSLEQYF	TGTGCCAGCAGCCTATCGCGGGACAGGTCATTAGAGCAGTACTTC
15	NA	TRBV5-6	TRBD1	TRBJ1-1	CASSGGGGPDTEAFF	TGTGCCAGCAGCGGGGGAGGGGGCCCGGACACTGAAGCTTTCTTT
13	few	TRBV20-1	NA	TRBJ1-5	CSAHTGPNQPQHF	TGCAGTGCCCATACAGGGCCCAATCAGCCCCAGCATTTT
14	few	TRBV5-6	NA	TRBJ2-1	CASSLRAAYNEQFF	TGTGCCAGCAGCTTGCGGGCTGCCTACAATGAGCAGTTCTTC
20	many	TRBV12-3/TRBV12-4	TRBD1	TRBJ1-3	CASRPRTGKDTRSSGNTIYF	TGTGCCAGCAGGCCGAGGACAGGAAAGGACACTCGCTCCTCTGGAAACACCATATATTTT
13	few	TRBV5-1	NA	TRBJ1-2	CASSLEIGGGYTF	TGCGCCAGCAGCTTGGAGATTGGAGGGGGCTACACCTTC
15	few	TRBV20-1	NA	TRBJ1-1	CSARDWTAMNTEAFF	TGCAGTGCTAGAGATTGGACAGCGATGAACACTGAAGCTTTCTTT
14	few	TRBV2	NA	TRBJ1-6	CASSEQNYNSPLHF	TGTGCCAGCAGTGAACAGAACTATAATTCACCCCTCCACTTT
13	few	TRBV20-1	NA	TRBJ2-3	CSARFLGKDTQYF	TGCAGTGCTAGATTTCTAGGGAAAGATACGCAGTATTTT
16	NA	TRBV12-3/TRBV12-4	TRBD1	TRBJ1-1	CASSLPRQGTNTEAFF	TGTGCCAGCAGTCTACCGCGACAGGGTACAAACACTGAAGCTTTCTTT
14	few	TRBV7-2	NA	TRBJ1-2	CASSLAGVYYGYTF	TGTGCCAGCAGCTTAGCGGGAGTCTACTATGGCTACACCTTC
15	few	TRBV29-1	NA	TRBJ2-2	CSVSIGTENTGELFF	TGCAGCGTTTCGATTGGGACGGAGAACACCGGGGAGCTGTTTTTT
18	few	TRBV27	TRBD2	TRBJ2-5	CASSLSGWREGKQETQYF	TGTGCCAGCAGTTTGTCCGGCTGGCGGGAGGGGAAGCAAGAGACCCAGTACTTC
16	few	TRBV12-3/TRBV12-4	TRBD2	TRBJ2-1	CASSLRAAGGINEQFF	TGTGCCAGCAGTTTACGGGCGGCGGGAGGGATAAATGAGCAGTTCTTC
15	few	TRBV7-2	NA	TRBJ1-2	CASSLSLTANYGYTF	TGTGCCAGCAGCTTATCTCTCACAGCTAACTATGGCTACACCTTC
13	few	TRBV18	NA	TRBJ2-3	CASSPDYQGTQYF	TGTGCCAGCTCACCGGACTACCAGGGGACGCAGTATTTT
17	NA	TRBV5-1	TRBD2	TRBJ2-1	CASSLALGLAEYNEQFF	TGCGCCAGCAGCTTGGCGCTTGGACTAGCGGAGTACAATGAGCAGTTCTTC
14	few	TRBV5-1	TRBD1	TRBJ2-2	CASRNRGQTGELFF	TGCGCCAGCCGGAACAGGGGGCAAACCGGGGAGCTGTTTTTT
16	NA	TRBV18	TRBD2	TRBJ2-5	CASSPAPGSSGRFQYF	TGTGCCAGCTCACCAGCACCCGGGAGTAGCGGGAGGTTCCAGTACTTC
14	few	TRBV7-2	TRBD1	TRBJ1-1	CASSSTGGFTEAFF	TGTGCCAGCAGCTCGACAGGGGGCTTCACTGAAGCTTTCTTT
15	few	TRBV6-2/TRBV6-3	TRBD2	TRBJ2-1	CATRPGLAVNNEQFF	TGTGCCACCCGACCGGGACTAGCGGTAAACAATGAGCAGTTCTTC